The next 26 T cell receptor beta chains were all read from a single sample in a study of neurological immune-mediated disorders. Each CDR3 protein gets one entry after TCRdb re-called the 5' RACE reads with MiXCR. The sample has around 83,000 distinct CDR3 sequences; about 14% are singletons. Sequencing input: PBMCs. The receptor set was obtained from a woman aged 45-60 years in good health.

This clonotype was counted ten times or more. The chain employs TRBV6-4 and TRBJ2-2; 7 nucleotides match TRBD2. V trimming: 7 bases; J trimming: 0 bases; junction bases outside the gene matches: 5. This CDR3 contains 15 residues. Germline lookup yields CDR1 MRHNA and CDR2 SNTAGT. The CDR3 reads CASNNGRTNTGELFF. In DNA form, the CDR3 reads TGTGCCAGCAACAACGGGAGGACGAACACCGGGGAGCTGTTTTTT.

This clonotype has at least ten counts. This chain's CDR3 is CSARDNTYEQYF. The DNA of the CDR3 is TGCAGTGCTAGAGATAACACCTACGAGCAGTACTTC. The chain combines TRBV20-1 with TRBJ2-7; no firm D call. With 0 bases removed from V and 2 bases from J, the gap between germline ends came to 5 bases. Germline V gene lookup returns CDR1 DFQATT and CDR2 SNEGSKA (reference sequence). CDR3 length: 12 amino acids.

This clonotype has ten or more counts. A much larger clone is a single base away; this may be a read error. The CDR3 nucleotides read TGTGCCAGCAATTTAGCCGGACAGGGCTCCTACGAGCAGTACTTC. Its translation is CASNLAGQGSYEQYF. This chain links TRBV28 with TRBJ2-7; 8 bases agree with TRBD1. The CDR3 contains 15 residues. Germline values: CDR1 MDHEN, CDR2 SYDVKM.

This clonotype was counted many times. This chain connects TRBV5-5 to TRBJ2-1; no clear D gene. Between the trimmed V and J ends, which lost 4 bases and 5 bases, there was a span of 10 bases. Germline CDR1 is SGHKS and CDR2 is YYEKEE (reference sequence). The CDR3 runs 13 residues. In DNA, the CDR3 is TGTGCCAGCAGCGTACAACGGGACAATGAGCAGTTCTTC. It is translated as CASSVQRDNEQFF.

This clonotype was found many times. The rearrangement uses TRBV5-1 and TRBJ2-2, with 9 bases aligning to TRBD1. CDR1 is SGHRS and CDR2 is YFSETQ in the germline V gene. J was trimmed by 7 bases and V by 2 bases; bases with no gene match: 3. This CDR3 contains 14 residues. The CDR3 reads CASSFTGGDGELFF. CDR3 bases: TGCGCCAGCAGCTTTACAGGGGGCGACGGGGAGCTGTTTTTT.

The chain employs TRBV5-1 and TRBJ1-1; D possibly corresponds to TRBD1 (5 bases). The germline V gene has CDR1 SGHRS and CDR2 YFSETQ. The V and J ends lost 3 bases and 1 base respectively, with 13 bases between them. There are 15 residues in the CDR3. The CDR3 loop is CASSSLGHRNTEAFF. The CDR3, as DNA: TGCGCCAGCAGCTCGCTCGGACACCGGAACACTGAAGCTTTCTTT.

The rearrangement uses TRBV5-1 and TRBJ2-1; the match to TRBD2 covers 7 bases. CDR1 and CDR2 (germline): SGHRS, YFSETQ. The CDR3 covers 15 residues. With V trimmed by 4 bases and J by 3 bases, 7 bases remained unmatched. CDR3 sequence (DNA): TGCGCCAGCAGCCCTTCTAGCGGAGTCTACAATGAGCAGTTCTTC. It translates to CASSPSSGVYNEQFF.

This clonotype was observed many times. The V and J genes are TRBV3-1 and TRBJ2-7; TRBD1 matches 7 bases. Germline CDR1 is LGHDT and CDR2 is YNNKEL (reference sequence). Trimming cost V 0 bases and J 5 bases; bases outside gene matches: 7. This CDR3 is built from 15 residues. For the CDR3, the DNA is TGTGCCAGCAGCCAAGACGGGACAGCTTTTAACGAGCAGTACTTC. It yields the protein CASSQDGTAFNEQYF.

This clonotype was found many times. The V call is TRBV7-2, the J call TRBJ2-2; tentatively, D is TRBD2 (6 bases). Germline V CDR1 and CDR2: SGHTA, FQGNSA. Trimming removed 6 bases from V and 2 bases from J, with 10 bases in between. This CDR3 contains 14 residues. The CDR3 loop is CASRPGLNTGELFF. In DNA form, the CDR3 reads TGTGCCAGCAGGCCGGGACTTAACACCGGGGAGCTGTTTTTT.

This clonotype was detected a few times. The chain has TRBV7-2 and TRBJ1-1, with 8 bases lining up with TRBD1. The CDR3 has 13 residues. Germline CDR1 reads SGHTA; CDR2 reads FQGNSA. V shed 1 base and J 10 bases; nucleotides not matched to a gene: 5. The CDR3 loop is CASSLGTGPLAFF. The CDR3 nucleotides are TGTGCCAGCAGCTTAGGGACAGGGCCTCTAGCTTTCTTT.

This clonotype was detected many times. J is TRBJ2-1 and V is TRBV5-1; 11 bases match TRBD2. The V and J ends lost 4 bases and 2 bases, in that order; junction bases with no gene match: 8. Germline assignment: CDR1 SGHRS and CDR2 YFSETQ. This CDR3 contains 17 residues. The CDR3 DNA reads as TGCGCCAGCAGCGGGACTAGCGGTGGGGGTGCCTACAATGAGCAGTTCTTC. Its protein product is CASSGTSGGGAYNEQFF.

In its sample, this clonotype was seen many times. The genes are TRBV5-1 and TRBJ2-3; maybe TRBD1 (6 bases). The CDR3 consists of 14 residues. V shed 3 bases and J shed 5 bases, with 13 bases lying between them. CDR1 and CDR2 (germline): SGHRS, YFSETQ. CDR3 sequence (DNA): TGCGCCAGCAGCTCCACAGGGACCCAAGATACGCAGTATTTT. Translating it yields CASSSTGTQDTQYF. The whole variable domain, filled in from reference TRBV5-1 and TRBJ2-3, reads KAGVTQTPRYLIKTRGQQVTLSCSPISGHRSVSWYQQTPGQGLQFLFEYFSETQRNKGNFPGRFSGRQFSNSRSEMNVSTLELGDSALYLCASSSTGTQDTQYFGPGTRLTVL.

This clonotype was seen at least ten times. V is TRBV6-6 and J is TRBJ2-7, with 16 nucleotides matching TRBD2. With 6 bases clipped from V and 6 bases from J, the junction kept 5 bases outside the gene matches. This CDR3 is 15 amino acids long. Germline CDR1 and CDR2: MNHNY and SVGAGI (reference sequence). The CDR3 nucleotides read TGTGCCAGCAGGGGGACTAGCGGGAGGGTAGGCGAGCAGTACTTC. Amino acid sequence: CASRGTSGRVGEQYF.

At least ten counts were recorded for this clonotype. The chain is built from TRBV20-1 and TRBJ1-3; the D gene is possibly TRBD1 (6 bases). Germline assignment: CDR1 DFQATT and CDR2 SNEGSKA (reference sequence). The CDR3 runs to 16 residues. Trimming shortened V by 0 bases and J by 0 bases, and 12 bases separated the two germline ends. CDR3 sequence (DNA): TGCAGTGCTAGAGATCAGGGGTCACTCTCTGGAAACACCATATATTTT. It codes for CSARDQGSLSGNTIYF.

This clonotype was seen ten or more times. This chain uses TRBV12-3 or TRBV12-4 with TRBJ2-3; D is unresolved. There are 13 residues in the CDR3. Deletions cut 1 base from V and 3 bases from J, with 5 bases between. The CDR3 sequence is CASSLGFTDTQYF. As DNA, the CDR3 is TGTGCCAGCAGTTTAGGGTTTACAGATACGCAGTATTTT.

At least ten counts were recorded for this clonotype. This chain joins TRBV7-3 and TRBJ2-7; D gene ambiguous. Germline values: CDR1 SGHTA, CDR2 FQGTGA. This CDR3 has 12 residues. Trimming left V 11 bases short and J 3 bases short, with 14 bases between. The CDR3 nucleotides are TGTGCCCCCGTCAGAGTCCGCTACGAGCAGTACTTC. It translates to CAPVRVRYEQYF.

The V call is TRBV5-6, the J call TRBJ2-3, with D perhaps being TRBD1 or TRBD2 (5 bases each). The CDR3 runs to 19 residues. Germline V lookup: CDR1 SGHDT, CDR2 YYEEEE. V was trimmed by 0 bases and J by 3 bases, leaving 23 bases between them. The CDR3 nucleotides read TGTGCCAGCAGCTTGGATAGGGACCCTTCCTCTGGATGGACAGATACGCAGTATTTT. Protein product: CASSLDRDPSSGWTDTQYF.

Concerning this clonotype itself: Mismatch with germline at one junction end may stem from a read error. The J gene is TRBJ2-7, the V gene TRBV20-1, with D tentatively TRBD2 (6 bases). The CDR3 has 12 amino acids. The germline V gene encodes CDR1 DFQATT and CDR2 SNEGSKA (reference sequence). In DNA form, the CDR3 reads TGCAGTGCTCCGGATGGAGGGGACGAGCGGTACTTC. Translated: CSAPDGGDERYF.

Ten or more counts support this clonotype. This chain connects TRBV20-1 to TRBJ2-6, with 9 nucleotides matching TRBD1. Germline V CDR1 and CDR2: DFQATT, SNEGSKA (reference sequence). The CDR3 loop spans 16 amino acids. Trimming at V came to 6 bases and at J to 1 base, leaving 7 bases not matched to a gene. The DNA of the CDR3 is TGCAGTGCAATGGGACAGGGATTGTCTGGGGCCAACGTCCTGACTTTC. Its translation is CSAMGQGLSGANVLTF.

This clonotype was seen many times. The chain couples TRBV11-3 to TRBJ2-7; D remains unclear. This CDR3 contains 14 residues. From germline, CDR1 is SGHNT and CDR2 YENEEA. V shed 0 bases and J shed 0 bases, with 6 bases lying between them. CDR3 sequence reads: CASSLESPSYEQYF. The CDR3 nucleotides read TGTGCCAGCAGCTTAGAGTCCCCCTCCTACGAGCAGTACTTC.

The table lists this clonotype with many counts. This sequence joins TRBV12-3 or TRBV12-4 and TRBJ1-1; no reliable D call. V was shortened by 1 base and J by 4 bases, with 7 bases between the two germline ends. The CDR3 covers 13 residues. CDR3 coding DNA: TGTGCCAGCAGTTTAGTGGAAGGCACTGAAGCTTTCTTT. It encodes CASSLVEGTEAFF.

V is TRBV5-4 and J is TRBJ2-7, with TRBD1 identical over 12 bases. The germline CDR1 and CDR2 sequences are SGHNT and YYREEE (reference sequence). The V gene end was trimmed by 4 bases and the J gene end by 2 bases; junction bases not matched to a gene: 10. This CDR3 has 17 amino acids. The CDR3 sequence is CASSLPGGTGGAYEQYF. As DNA, the CDR3 is TGTGCCAGCAGCCTACCGGGGGGGACAGGGGGCGCCTACGAGCAGTACTTC.

This clonotype has at least ten counts. The chain has TRBV16 and TRBJ1-1; 8 nucleotides match TRBD1. The length of the CDR3 is 14 residues. With 2 bases clipped from V and 5 bases from J, the junction kept 4 bases outside the gene matches. CDR1 and CDR2 from the germline V gene are KGHSY and FQNENV. This chain's CDR3 is CASSQTGGQTEAFF. DNA for the CDR3: TGTGCCAGCAGCCAAACAGGGGGGCAAACTGAAGCTTTCTTT.

The chain employs TRBV5-1 and TRBJ2-1, with 7 bases identical to TRBD1. The CDR3 is 14 residues long. The J segment lost 7 bases and the V segment lost 6 bases, leaving 10 bases of the junction unmatched. Germline lookup yields CDR1 SGHRS and CDR2 YFSETQ. The CDR3 nucleotides are TGCGCCAGCACAGGGACAGTGGGTAAAAATGAGCAGTTCTTC. Translation: CASTGTVGKNEQFF.

Ten or more counts support this clonotype. The chain couples TRBV27 to TRBJ2-7, with 8 bases identical to TRBD1. This CDR3 spans 15 amino acids. Germline V gene sequence: CDR1 MNHEY, CDR2 SMNVEV (reference sequence). The V and J ends lost 6 bases and 4 bases, in that order; junction bases with no gene match: 11. The CDR3 sequence: CASSSPVQGGYEQYF. CDR3 DNA: TGTGCCAGCAGCTCCCCGGTACAGGGGGGATACGAGCAGTACTTC.

This clonotype was counted ten times or more. The chain recombines TRBV20-1 with TRBJ2-7; D may correspond to TRBD1 or TRBD2 (5 bases each). The length of the CDR3 is 14 residues. Germline V lookup: CDR1 DFQATT, CDR2 SNEGSKA (reference sequence). The V end lost 6 bases, the J end lost 6 bases, and 21 bases lay between the germline ends. The CDR3 protein is CSANQLVFRGEQYF. In DNA form, the CDR3 reads TGCAGTGCCAATCAACTAGTGTTTAGGGGCGAGCAGTACTTC.